The TCR beta chain under discussion was sequenced for a study of identical twins. TCRdb analysed the 5' RACE reads with MiXCR anew, one entry per CDR3 protein. There are roughly 770,000 distinct CDR3 sequences in the sample; approximately 18% occur only once, and 13% lies in the top ten. V shed 7 bases, J shed 6 bases, and the junction held 8 bases outside the gene matches. This CDR3 has 14 residues. The germline V gene encodes CDR1 SEHNR and CDR2 FQNEAQ (reference sequence). A further study also used this sample, focusing on T cells expressing NK-cell markers.

This chain connects TRBV7-9 to TRBJ1-5; TRBD1 matches 8 bases. This sequence was found in a young woman in good health. The sequencing sample was made of PBMCs. The CDR3 region has the DNA TGTGCCAGCACCGCCGCAGGGGGCGGTCAGCCCCAGCATTTT. Its translation is CASTAAGGGQPQHF.